This T cell receptor beta chain is from a study of blood T cell repertoires in COVID-19. In the study overall: Researchers got acute and convalescent COVID-19 samples from the United States, Italy and Spain. In each case, the material was cDNA or gDNA derived from T cells, B-cell-depleted T cells, or PBMCs.

Residents of about two dozen US areas, aged about 18 to 89 years, made up the participants. Cohorts were determined from participant-reported clinical history. The data were produced by immunoSEQ multiplex PCR, yet TCRdb's version contains in-frame clones alone and is incomplete. The profile covers 300,000 or so clones, with 70% to 90% appearing a single time and under 6% taken by the ten largest. With 0 bases removed from V and 8 bases from J, the gap between germline ends came to 13 bases. Germline V gene lookup returns CDR1 MGHRA and CDR2 YSYEKL. The CDR3 has 14 amino acids. Material for sequencing was PBMCs or T cells enriched from blood (not recorded which). This chain uses TRBV4-1 with TRBJ1-2; D unresolved. The clonotype originates from a woman aged 25 to 39 who had recovered from COVID-19. The CDR3 here is CASSQDFGEVGYTF. In nucleotides, the CDR3 is TGCGCCAGCAGCCAAGACTTTGGGGAGGTCGGCTACACCTTC.